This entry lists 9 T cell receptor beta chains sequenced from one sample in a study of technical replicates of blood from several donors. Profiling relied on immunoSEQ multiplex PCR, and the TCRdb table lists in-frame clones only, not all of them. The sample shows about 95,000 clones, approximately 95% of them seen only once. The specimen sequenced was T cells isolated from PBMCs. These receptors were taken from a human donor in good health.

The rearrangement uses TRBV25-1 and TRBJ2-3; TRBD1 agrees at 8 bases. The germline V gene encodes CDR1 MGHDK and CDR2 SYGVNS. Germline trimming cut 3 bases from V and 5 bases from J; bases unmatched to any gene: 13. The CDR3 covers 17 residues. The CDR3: CASSEVKGTGFGDTQYF. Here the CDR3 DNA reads TGTGCCAGCAGTGAGGTTAAGGGGACAGGCTTTGGAGATACGCAGTATTTT.

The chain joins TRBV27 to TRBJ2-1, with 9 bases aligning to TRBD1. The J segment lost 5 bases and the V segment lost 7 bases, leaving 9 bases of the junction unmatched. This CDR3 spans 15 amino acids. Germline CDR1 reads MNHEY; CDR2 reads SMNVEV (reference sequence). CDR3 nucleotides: TGTGCCAGCACCTTTACAGGGGGCTTCAACAATGAGCAGTTCTTC. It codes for CASTFTGGFNNEQFF.

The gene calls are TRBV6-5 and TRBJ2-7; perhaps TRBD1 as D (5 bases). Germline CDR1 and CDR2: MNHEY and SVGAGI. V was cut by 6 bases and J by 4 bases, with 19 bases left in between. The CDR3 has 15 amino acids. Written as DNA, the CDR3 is TGTGCCAGCAGCCTGTCAGGGCTAAATCGTTACGAGCAGTACTTC. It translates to CASSLSGLNRYEQYF.

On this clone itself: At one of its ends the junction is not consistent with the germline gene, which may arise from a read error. CDR3 protein: CAWVQPPNAEAFF. The CDR3 DNA follows: TGTGCCTGGGTACAGCCCCCGAACGCTGAAGCTTTCTTT. The chain combines TRBV30 with TRBJ1-1; D remains ambiguous. Germline CDR1 is GTSNPN and CDR2 is SVGIG (reference sequence). The CDR3 has 13 amino acids.

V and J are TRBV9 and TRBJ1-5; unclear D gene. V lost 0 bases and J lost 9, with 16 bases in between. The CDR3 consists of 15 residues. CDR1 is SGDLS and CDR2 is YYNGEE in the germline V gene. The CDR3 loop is CASSVDGGGNGPQHF. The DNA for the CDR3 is TGTGCCAGCAGCGTAGATGGAGGTGGCAATGGGCCCCAGCATTTT.

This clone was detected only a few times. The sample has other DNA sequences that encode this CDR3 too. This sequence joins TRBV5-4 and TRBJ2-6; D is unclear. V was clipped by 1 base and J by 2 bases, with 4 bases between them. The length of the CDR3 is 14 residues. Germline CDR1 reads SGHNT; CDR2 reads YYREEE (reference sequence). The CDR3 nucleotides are TGTGCCAGCAGCTTGAGAGCTGGGGCCAACGTCCTGACTTTC. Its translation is CASSLRAGANVLTF.

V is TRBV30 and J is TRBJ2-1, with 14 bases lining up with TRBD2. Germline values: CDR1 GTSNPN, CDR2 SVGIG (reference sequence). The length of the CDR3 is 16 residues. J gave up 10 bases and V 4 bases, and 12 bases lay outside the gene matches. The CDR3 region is CAWTLKGLAGVREQFF. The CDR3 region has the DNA TGTGCCTGGACTCTGAAGGGACTAGCGGGAGTTAGAGAGCAGTTCTTC.

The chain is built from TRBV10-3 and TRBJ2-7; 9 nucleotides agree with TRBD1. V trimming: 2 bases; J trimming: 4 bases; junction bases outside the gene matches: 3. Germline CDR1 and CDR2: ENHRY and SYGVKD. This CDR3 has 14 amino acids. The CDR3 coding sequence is TGTGCCATCAGTGAGGGGGACAGGGATTACGAGCAGTACTTC. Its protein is CAISEGDRDYEQYF.

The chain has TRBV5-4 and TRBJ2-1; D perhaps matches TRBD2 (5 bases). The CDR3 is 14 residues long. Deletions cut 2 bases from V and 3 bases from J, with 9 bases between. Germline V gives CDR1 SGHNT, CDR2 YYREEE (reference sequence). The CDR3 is CASSLGLLYNEQFF. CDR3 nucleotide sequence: TGTGCCAGCAGCTTAGGACTTCTCTACAATGAGCAGTTCTTC.